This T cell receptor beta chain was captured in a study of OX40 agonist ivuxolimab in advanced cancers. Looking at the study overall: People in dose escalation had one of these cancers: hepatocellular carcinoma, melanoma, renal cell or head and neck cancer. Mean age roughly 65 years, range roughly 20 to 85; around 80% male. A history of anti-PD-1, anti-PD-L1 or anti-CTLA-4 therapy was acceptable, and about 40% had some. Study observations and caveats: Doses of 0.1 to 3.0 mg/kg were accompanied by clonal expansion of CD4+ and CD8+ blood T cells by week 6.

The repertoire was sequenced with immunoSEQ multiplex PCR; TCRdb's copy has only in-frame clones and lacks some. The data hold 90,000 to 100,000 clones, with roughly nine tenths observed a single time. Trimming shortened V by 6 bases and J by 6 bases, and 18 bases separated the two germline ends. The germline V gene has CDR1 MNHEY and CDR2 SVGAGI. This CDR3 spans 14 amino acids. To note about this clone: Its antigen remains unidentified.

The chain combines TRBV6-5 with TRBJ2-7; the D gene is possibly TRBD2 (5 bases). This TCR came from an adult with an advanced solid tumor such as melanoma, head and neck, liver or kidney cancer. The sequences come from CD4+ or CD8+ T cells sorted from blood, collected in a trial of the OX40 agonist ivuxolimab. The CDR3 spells CASRTGGRLSEQYF. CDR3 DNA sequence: TGTGCCAGCAGAACCGGCGGGCGATTATCCGAGCAGTACTTC.